This T cell receptor (beta chain) was identified during a study of CD8 T cells in ankylosing spondylitis. TCRdb re-derived calls from the 5' RACE reads in MiXCR, one entry per CDR3 protein. The table has some 130,000 distinct CDR3 sequences, roughly 8% seen once. A few counts support this clonotype. The antigen is not known. Study-wide results and limits: Some of the motif variants had earlier been found in reactive arthritis patients' fluid and blood. Clones that were linked to disease were CD8+ and were relatively rare in peripheral blood. A motif in TCR beta, a set of roughly eight highly homologous variants, appeared characteristic of ankylosing spondylitis blood. Within matched ankylosing spondylitis synovial fluid, disease-linked clones were reportedly significantly enriched.

Germline lookup yields CDR1 MDHEN and CDR2 SYDVKM. V lost 1 base, J lost 4 bases, and 19 bases lay in between. The CDR3 is made up of 17 amino acids. The chain recombines TRBV28 with TRBJ2-5; D perhaps matches TRBD2 (6 bases). Input material: synovial fluid, either unsorted or a sorted T cell fraction (not recorded which). The clonotype originates from a male donor with ankylosing spondylitis. CDR3 residues: CASSLLLRGRSRETQYF. CDR3 nucleotide sequence: TGTGCCAGCAGTTTATTACTTCGGGGGAGGAGTCGAGAGACCCAGTACTTC.